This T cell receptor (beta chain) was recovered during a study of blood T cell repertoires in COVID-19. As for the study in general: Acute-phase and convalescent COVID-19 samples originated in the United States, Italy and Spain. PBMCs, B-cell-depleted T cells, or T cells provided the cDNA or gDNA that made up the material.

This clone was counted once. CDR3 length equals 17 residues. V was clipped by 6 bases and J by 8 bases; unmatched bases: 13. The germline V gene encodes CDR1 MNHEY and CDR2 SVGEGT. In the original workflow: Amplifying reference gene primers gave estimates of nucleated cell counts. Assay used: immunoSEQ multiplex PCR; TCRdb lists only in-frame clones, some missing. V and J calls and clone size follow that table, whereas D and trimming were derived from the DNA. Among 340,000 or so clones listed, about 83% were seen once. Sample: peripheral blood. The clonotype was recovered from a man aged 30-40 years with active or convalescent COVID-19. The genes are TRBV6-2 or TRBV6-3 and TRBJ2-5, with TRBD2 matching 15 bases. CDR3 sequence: CASSLLGLAGGPGTQYF. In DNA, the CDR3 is TGTGCCAGCAGCCTTTTAGGACTAGCGGGGGGGCCAGGTACCCAGTACTTC.